Listed here is a single T cell receptor beta chain. Its specificity is not known. The source of the sample is a study of blood T cells in healthy people across ages. General study findings and limits: Measured against age, TCR beta diversity per million T cells decreased in a roughly linear manner. Naive CD4+ cell counts and diversity both ran higher in long-lived than in aged donors.

Next came a second PCR, run for about 7 to 11 cycles, which used a sample-barcoded 5' primer along with a J-beta primer mix. Each cDNA was tagged by a template-switch adaptor containing 12 random nucleotides. A single record per CDR3 protein comes from TCRdb applying MiXCR to the 5' RACE reads. Of 790,000 or so distinct CDR3 sequences detected, less than 60% appear once; the ten largest clones hold 18%. The material sequenced was blood. The receptor was derived from a man older than 75 in good health.

CDR3: CSADQGITDTQYF. The CDR3 DNA follows: TGCAGCGCGGATCAGGGGATCACAGATACGCAGTATTTT. The chain links TRBV29-1 to TRBJ2-3; a possible D gene is TRBD1 (6 bases). V shed 7 bases and J shed 2 bases, with 13 bases lying between them. CDR1 is SQVTM and CDR2 is ANQGSEA in the germline V gene. The CDR3 spans 13 residues.